This TCR beta chain was captured by sequencing in a study of vaccination effects on CD4 cells after COVID-19 (dated by TCRdb to between 2021 and 2024). A note on the overall study: In the ViraFEST assay, PBMC were stimulated with viral peptide pools, and antigen-specific CD4+ T cell clonotypes were then identified by expansion using TCR sequencing. Post-vaccine samples across the study were collected a median of 72 days after the second dose, with a range of 14 to 241. After vaccination, three convalescent patients were sampled both early (day +14) and late (day +241, +227, +161 respectively). The full study included 9 to 10 COVID-19 convalescent patients and several SARS-CoV-2-naive healthy vaccine recipients. The Oncomine TCR Beta short-read assay on an Illumina iSeq 100 was used to sequence cultures from other donors in the study. SARS-CoV-2 spike-specific CD4+ TCR repertoires were compared before and after mRNA vaccination in COVID-19 convalescent patients and in infection-naive vaccine recipients. Roughly 2.1 million PBMC per well were cultured in IMDM with about 5% human AB serum, 8.5 to 10 IU/ml IL-2 and gentamicin, plus 10 ug/ml peptides. Findings and caveats that apply to the study as a whole: Limitations of the study were the small number of convalescent patients and the absence of early post-infection timepoints. In convalescent patients, the post-vaccine spike-reactive repertoire was composed mainly of new vaccine-induced clones that were largely distinct from infection-induced clones. At late post-vaccination timepoints, both infection-induced and vaccine-induced clones showed marked clonal contraction, consistent with waning T cell responses.

This clone was observed a single time. Its antigen has not been determined. It has no much larger one-base neighbor in the sample; base qualities were not kept. From the cysteine through the phenylalanine, the CDR3 covers 13 amino acids. This entry keeps only the CDR3 DNA: 39 bases, framed from base 1. Looking up the germline V gene yields CDR1 SGHRS and CDR2 YFSETQ. The trim is 2 bases for V and 2 bases for J, with a gap of 7 bases between the germline ends. After approximately 11 days of culture, CD4+ T cells were isolated with the EasySep CD4+ T cell isolation kit. PCR-confirmed SARS-CoV-2 infection had occurred in convalescent patients between March and December 2020, before the Alpha, Beta and Delta variants emerged in the United States. Each participant got two doses of an mRNA SARS-CoV-2 vaccine, either BNT162b2 or mRNA-1273. Half of the culture medium was replaced with fresh IL-2-containing medium on days 3 and 7. Unless otherwise noted, each peptide stimulation condition was cultured in triplicate wells. PBMC were separated from whole blood using Ficoll-Paque Plus gradient centrifugation and were then either cryopreserved at -140C or used fresh. The QIAamp micro DNA kit was used to extract genomic DNA from the cultured CD4+ T cells.

Libraries were built with the immunoSEQ multiplex PCR assay. DNA from the cultured and isolated CD4+ T cells underwent TCR beta CDR3 sequencing. As for how the authors treated the data: Non-productive TCR sequences were removed, reads were trimmed to the CDR3 region, and CDR3s of at least 7 amino acids were retained. The MANAFEST web app was used to pick out antigen-specific clonotypes by comparing their expansion in peptide wells with that in reference cultures. To count as positive, a clone had to show expansion at FDR<0.05 compared with the reference and with all other wells, an odds ratio above 5, and a frequency above 0.1% in two replicate wells. Cross-reactive clonotypes were defined as significantly expanded in SARS-CoV-2 spike wells and in at least one common cold coronavirus spike condition. Levenshtein distance calculated with the stringdist R package was used to assess CDR3 similarity, and unrooted trees were constructed with ape in R 3.6.1. Imported from immuneACCESS, the table was reduced by TCRdb to in-frame sequences with V and J called. These copies leave out some clones; in studies compared against another copy, an unresolved V gene accounts for under half, and the cause of the remainder is not known. The V and J calls and clone size come from that table; D and trimming were worked out from the DNA. The sample contains around 50,000 clones, around 80% of them found a single time. The biggest ten clones account for under 7% of the sample.

This sequence was found in a human donor who had a prior SARS-CoV-2 infection. The rearranged chain carries TRBV5-1 and TRBJ2-5; the D segment cannot be called with confidence. The sequences come from CD4+ T cells from PBMCs cultured without peptide, collected after COVID-19 vaccination. This receptor carries the CDR3 CASSFGVQETQYF. The DNA sequence is TGCGCCAGCAGCTTTGGCGTACAAGAGACCCAGTACTTC.